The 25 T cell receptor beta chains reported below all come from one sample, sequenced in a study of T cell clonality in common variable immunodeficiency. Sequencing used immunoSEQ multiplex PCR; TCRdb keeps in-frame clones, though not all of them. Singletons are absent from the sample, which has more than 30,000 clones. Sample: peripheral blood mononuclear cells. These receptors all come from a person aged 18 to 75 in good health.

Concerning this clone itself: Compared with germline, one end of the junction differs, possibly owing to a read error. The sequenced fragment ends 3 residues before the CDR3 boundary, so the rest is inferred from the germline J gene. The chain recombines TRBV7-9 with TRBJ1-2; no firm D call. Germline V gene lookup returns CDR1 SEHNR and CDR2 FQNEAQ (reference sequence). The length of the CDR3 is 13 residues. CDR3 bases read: TGTTCCAGCAGCTTAACGGCTAACTATGGC. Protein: CSSSLTANYG. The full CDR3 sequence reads CSSSLTANYGYTF.

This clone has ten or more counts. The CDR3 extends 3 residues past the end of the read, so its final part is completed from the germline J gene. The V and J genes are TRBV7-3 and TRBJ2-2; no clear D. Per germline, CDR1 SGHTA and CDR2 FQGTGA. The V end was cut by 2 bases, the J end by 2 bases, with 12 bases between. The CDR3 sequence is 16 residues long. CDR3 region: CASSLHAYLNTGELFF. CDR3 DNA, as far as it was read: TGTGCCAGCAGCTTACACGCGTACCTTAACACCGGGGAG.

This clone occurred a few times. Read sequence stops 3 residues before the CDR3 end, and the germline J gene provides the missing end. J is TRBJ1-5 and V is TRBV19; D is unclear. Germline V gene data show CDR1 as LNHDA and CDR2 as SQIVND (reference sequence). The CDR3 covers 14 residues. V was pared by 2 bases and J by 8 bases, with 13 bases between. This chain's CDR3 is CASSIPYTIEPQHF. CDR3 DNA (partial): TGTGCCAGTAGTATACCATACACAATCGAGCCC.

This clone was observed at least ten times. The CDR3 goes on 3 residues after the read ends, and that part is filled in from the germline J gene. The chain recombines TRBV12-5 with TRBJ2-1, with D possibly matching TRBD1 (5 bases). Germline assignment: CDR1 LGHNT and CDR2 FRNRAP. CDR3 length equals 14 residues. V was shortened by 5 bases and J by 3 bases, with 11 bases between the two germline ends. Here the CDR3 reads CASGPPGHYNEQFF. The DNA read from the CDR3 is TGTGCTAGTGGTCCTCCAGGACACTACAATGAG.

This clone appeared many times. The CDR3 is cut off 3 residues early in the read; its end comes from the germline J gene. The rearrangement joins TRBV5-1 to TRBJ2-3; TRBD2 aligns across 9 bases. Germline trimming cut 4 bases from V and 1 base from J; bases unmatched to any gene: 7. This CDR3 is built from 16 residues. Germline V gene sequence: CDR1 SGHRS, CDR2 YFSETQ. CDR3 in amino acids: CASSNIAGVGTDTQYF. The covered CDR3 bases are TGCGCCAGCAGCAATATAGCGGGAGTGGGCACAGATACG.

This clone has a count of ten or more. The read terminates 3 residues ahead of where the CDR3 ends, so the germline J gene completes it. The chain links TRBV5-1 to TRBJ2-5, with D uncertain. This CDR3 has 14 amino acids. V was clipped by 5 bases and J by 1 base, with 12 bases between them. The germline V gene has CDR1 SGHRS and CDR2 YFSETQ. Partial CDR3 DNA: TGCGCCAGCAGGTTGACACCTCCCCAAGAGACC. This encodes CASRLTPPQET. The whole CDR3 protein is CASRLTPPQETQYF.

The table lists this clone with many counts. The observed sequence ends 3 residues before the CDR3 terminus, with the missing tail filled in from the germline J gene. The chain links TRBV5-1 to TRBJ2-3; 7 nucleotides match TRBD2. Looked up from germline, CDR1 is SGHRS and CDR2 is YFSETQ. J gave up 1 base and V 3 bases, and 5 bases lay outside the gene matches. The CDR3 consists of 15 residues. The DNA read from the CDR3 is TGCGCCAGCAGCTCACAAGCGGGACGCACAGATACG. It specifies CASSSQAGRTDT. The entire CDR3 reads CASSSQAGRTDTQYF.

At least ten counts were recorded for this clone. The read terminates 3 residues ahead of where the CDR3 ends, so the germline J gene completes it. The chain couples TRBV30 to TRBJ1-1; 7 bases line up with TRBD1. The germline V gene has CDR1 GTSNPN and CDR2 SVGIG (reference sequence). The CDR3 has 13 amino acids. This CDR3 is CAWSAQEGAEAFF. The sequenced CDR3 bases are TGTGCCTGGAGTGCCCAAGAGGGGGCCGAA. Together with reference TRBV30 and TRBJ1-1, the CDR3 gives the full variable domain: SQTIHQWPATLVQPVGSPLSLECTVEGTSNPNLYWYRQAAGRGLQLLFYSVGIGQISSEVPQNLSASRPQDRQFILSSKKLLLSDSGFYLCAWSAQEGAEAFFGQGTRLTVV.

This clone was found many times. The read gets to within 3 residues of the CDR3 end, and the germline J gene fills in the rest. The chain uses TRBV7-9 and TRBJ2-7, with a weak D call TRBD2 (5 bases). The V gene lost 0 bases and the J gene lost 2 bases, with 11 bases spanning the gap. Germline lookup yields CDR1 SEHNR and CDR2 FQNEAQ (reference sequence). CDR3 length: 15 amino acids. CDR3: CASSLARALTYEQYF. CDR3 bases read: TGTGCCAGCAGCTTAGCGAGGGCGCTAACCTACGAG.

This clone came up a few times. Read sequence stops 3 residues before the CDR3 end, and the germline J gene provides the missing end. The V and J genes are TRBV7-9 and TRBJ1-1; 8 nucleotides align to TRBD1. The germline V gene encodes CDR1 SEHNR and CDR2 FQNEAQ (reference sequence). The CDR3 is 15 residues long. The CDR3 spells CASSSLLGQGGEAFF. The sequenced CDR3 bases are TGTGCCAGCAGCTCATTATTAGGACAGGGCGGGGAA.

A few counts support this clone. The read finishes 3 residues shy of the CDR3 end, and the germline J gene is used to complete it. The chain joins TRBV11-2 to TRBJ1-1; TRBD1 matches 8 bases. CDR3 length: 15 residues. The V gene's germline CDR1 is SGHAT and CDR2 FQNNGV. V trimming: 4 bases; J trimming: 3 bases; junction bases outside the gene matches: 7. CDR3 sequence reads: CASSSRRGPDTEAFF. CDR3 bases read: TGTGCCAGCAGCTCCCGCAGGGGGCCAGACACTGAA. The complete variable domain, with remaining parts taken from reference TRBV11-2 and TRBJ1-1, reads EAGVAQSPRYKIIEKRQSVAFWCNPISGHATLYWYQQILGQGPKLLIQFQNNGVVDDSQLPKDRFSAERLKGVDSTLKIQPAKLEDSAVYLCASSSRRGPDTEAFFGQGTRLTVV.

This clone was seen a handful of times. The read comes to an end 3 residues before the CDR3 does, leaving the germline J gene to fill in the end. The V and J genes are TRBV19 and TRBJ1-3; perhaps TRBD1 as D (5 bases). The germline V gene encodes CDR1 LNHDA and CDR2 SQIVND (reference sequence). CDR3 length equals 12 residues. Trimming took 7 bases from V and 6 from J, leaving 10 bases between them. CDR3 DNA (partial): TGTGCCAGTACCCCGACAGAAAACACC. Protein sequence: CASTPTENT. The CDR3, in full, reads CASTPTENTIYF.

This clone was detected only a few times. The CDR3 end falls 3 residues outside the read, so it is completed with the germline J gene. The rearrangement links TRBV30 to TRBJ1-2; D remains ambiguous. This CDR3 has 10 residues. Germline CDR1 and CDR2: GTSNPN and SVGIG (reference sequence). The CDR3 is CAWGDYDYTF. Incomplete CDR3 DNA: TGTGCCTGGGGTGACTACGAC.

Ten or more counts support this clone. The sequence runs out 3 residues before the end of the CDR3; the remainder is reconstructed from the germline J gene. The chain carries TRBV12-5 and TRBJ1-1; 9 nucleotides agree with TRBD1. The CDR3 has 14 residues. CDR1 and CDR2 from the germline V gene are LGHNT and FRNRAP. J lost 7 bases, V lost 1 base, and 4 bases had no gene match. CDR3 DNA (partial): TGTGCTAGTGGTTTGGAACAGGGGGCTGTTGAA. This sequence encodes CASGLEQGAVE. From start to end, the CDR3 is CASGLEQGAVEAFF.

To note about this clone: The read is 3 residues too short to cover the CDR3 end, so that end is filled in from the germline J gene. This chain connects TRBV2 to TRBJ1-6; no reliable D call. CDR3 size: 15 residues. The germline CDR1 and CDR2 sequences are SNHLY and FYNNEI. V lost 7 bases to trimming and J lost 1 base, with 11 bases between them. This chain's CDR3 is CASIQTASYNSPLHF. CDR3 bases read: TGTGCCAGCATTCAAACAGCATCCTATAATTCACCC.

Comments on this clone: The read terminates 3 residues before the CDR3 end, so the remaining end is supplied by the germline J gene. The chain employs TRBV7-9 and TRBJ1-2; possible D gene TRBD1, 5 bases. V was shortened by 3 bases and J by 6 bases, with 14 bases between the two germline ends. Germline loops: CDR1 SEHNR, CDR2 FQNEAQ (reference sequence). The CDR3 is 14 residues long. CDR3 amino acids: CASSFISRENGYTF. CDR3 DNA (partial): TGTGCCAGCAGCTTTATAAGCAGGGAGAATGGC.

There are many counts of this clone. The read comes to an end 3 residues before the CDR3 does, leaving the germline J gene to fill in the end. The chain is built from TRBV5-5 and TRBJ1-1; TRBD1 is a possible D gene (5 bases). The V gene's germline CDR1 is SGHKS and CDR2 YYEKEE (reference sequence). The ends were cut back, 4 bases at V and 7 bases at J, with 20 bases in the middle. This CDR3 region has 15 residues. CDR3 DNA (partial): TGTGCCAGCAGCCGCCTCCCGGGGGTGGGCCTTGAA. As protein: CASSRLPGVGLE. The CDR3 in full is CASSRLPGVGLEAFF. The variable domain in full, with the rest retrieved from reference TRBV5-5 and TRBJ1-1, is DAGVTQSPTHLIKTRGQQVTLRCSPISGHKSVSWYQQVLGQGPQFIFQYYEKEERGRGNFPDRFSARQFPNYSSELNVNALLLGDSALYLCASSRLPGVGLEAFFGQGTRLTVV.

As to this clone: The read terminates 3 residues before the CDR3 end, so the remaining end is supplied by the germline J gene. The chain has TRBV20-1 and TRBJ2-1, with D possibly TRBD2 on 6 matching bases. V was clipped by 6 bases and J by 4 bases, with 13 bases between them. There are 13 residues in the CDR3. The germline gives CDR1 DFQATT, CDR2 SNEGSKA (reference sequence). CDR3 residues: CSAPPGTYNEQFF. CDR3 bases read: TGCAGTGCCCCACCTGGGACTTACAATGAG.

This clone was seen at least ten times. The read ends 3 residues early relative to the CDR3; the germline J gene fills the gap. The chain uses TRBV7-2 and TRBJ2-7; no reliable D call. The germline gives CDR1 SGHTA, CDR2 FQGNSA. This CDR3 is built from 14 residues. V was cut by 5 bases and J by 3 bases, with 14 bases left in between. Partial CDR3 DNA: TGTGCCAGCAGCAACACCCTAGGTTTCTACGAG. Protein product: CASSNTLGFYE. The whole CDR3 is CASSNTLGFYEQYF.

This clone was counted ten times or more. CDR3 loop: CSARGRVYEQYF. CDR3 DNA (partial): TGCAGTGCTAGGGGCAGGGTTTACGAG. V and J are TRBV20-1 and TRBJ2-7; perhaps TRBD1 as D (5 bases). The DNA ends 3 residues before the CDR3 does, and the rest of the CDR3 is filled in from the germline J gene. CDR1 DFQATT and CDR2 SNEGSKA come from the germline V gene (reference sequence). Between the trimmed V and J ends, which lost 3 bases and 4 bases, there was a span of 10 bases. The CDR3 extends over 12 amino acids.

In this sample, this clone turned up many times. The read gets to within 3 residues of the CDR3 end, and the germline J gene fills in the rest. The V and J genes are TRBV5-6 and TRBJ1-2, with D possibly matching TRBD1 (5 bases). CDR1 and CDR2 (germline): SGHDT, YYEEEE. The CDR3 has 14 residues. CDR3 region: CASSFRGDGGRYTF. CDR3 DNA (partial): TGTGCCAGCAGCTTCCGAGGGGACGGGGGTCGC.

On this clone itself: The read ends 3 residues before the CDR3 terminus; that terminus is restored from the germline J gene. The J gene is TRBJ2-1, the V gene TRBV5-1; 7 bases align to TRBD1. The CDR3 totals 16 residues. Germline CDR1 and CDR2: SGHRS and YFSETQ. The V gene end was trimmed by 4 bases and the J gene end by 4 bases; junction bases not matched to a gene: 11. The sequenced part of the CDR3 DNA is TGCGCCAGCAGCGTAGGACGGGACAGACTTTACAATGAG. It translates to CASSVGRDRLYNE. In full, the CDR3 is CASSVGRDRLYNEQFF.

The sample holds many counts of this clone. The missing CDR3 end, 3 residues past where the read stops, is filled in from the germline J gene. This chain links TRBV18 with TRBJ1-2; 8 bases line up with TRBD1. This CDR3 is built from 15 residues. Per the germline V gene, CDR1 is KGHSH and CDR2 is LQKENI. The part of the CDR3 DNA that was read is TGTGCCAGCTCACCACCGATTGGACAGGGTGGCGGC. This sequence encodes CASSPPIGQGGG. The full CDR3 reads CASSPPIGQGGGYTF.

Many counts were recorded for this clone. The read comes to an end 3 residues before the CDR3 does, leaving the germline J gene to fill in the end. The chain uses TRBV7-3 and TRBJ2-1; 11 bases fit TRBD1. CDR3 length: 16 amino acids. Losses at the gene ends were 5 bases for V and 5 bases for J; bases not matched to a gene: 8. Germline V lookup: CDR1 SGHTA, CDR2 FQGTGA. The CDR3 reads CASSLQGTGGHNEQFF. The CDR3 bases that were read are TGTGCCAGCAGCCTGCAGGGGACAGGGGGGCACAATGAG. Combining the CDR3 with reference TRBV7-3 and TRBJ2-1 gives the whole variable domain GAGVSQTPSNKVTEKGKYVELRCDPISGHTALYWYRQSLGQGPEFLIYFQGTGAADDSGLPNDRFFAVRPEGSVSTLKIQRTERGDSAVYLCASSLQGTGGHNEQFFGPGTRLTVL.

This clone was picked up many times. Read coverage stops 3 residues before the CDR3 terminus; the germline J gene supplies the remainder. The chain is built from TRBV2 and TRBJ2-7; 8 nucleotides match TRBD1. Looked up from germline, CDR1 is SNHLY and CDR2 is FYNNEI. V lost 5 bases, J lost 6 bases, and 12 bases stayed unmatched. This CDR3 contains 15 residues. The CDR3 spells CASSPNPDRAFEQYF. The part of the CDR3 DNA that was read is TGTGCCAGCAGTCCGAACCCGGACAGGGCCTTCGAG.